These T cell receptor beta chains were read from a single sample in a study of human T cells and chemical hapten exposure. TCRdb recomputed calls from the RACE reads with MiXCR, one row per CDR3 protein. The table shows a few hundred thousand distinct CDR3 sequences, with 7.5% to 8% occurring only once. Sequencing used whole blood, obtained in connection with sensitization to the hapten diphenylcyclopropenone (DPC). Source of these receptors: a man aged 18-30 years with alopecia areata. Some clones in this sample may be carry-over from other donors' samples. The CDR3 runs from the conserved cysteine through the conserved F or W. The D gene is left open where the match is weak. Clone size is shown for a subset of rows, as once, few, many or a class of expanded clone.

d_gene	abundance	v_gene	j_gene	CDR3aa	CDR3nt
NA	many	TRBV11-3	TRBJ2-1	CASSRTADNEQFF	TGTGCCAGCAGCAGGACAGCCGACAATGAGCAGTTCTTC
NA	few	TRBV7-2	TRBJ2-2	CASSLIRSNTGELFF	TGTGCCAGCAGCTTAATCAGGTCAAACACCGGGGAGCTGTTTTTT
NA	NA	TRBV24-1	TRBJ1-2	CATSDLWGTYGYTF	TGTGCCACCAGTGATTTGTGGGGGACCTATGGCTACACCTTC
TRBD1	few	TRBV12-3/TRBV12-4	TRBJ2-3	CASSTGQGRTDTQYF	TGTGCCAGCAGCACTGGACAGGGCCGCACAGATACGCAGTATTTT
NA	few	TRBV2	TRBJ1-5	CASRKDGFPILPQHF	TGTGCCAGCAGGAAGGACGGGTTCCCAATCTTGCCCCAGCATTTT
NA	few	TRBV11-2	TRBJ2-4	CASSLGLQNIQYF	TGTGCCAGCAGCTTAGGCCTCCAGAACATTCAGTACTTC
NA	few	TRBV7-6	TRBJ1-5	CASSFKQPQHF	TGTGCCAGCAGCTTCAAGCAGCCCCAGCATTTT
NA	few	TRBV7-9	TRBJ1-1	CASSSGQGGEAFF	TGTGCCAGCAGCTCAGGCCAGGGCGGTGAAGCTTTCTTT
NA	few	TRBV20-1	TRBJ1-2	CSARGAGRAQEYGYTF	TGCAGTGCTAGAGGGGCAGGGAGGGCCCAAGAGTATGGCTACACCTTC
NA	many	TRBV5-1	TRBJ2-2	CASSLVLPSNTGELFF	TGCGCCAGCAGCTTGGTCTTACCATCTAACACCGGGGAGCTGTTTTTT
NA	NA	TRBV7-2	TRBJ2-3	CASRNTATDTQYF	TGTGCCAGCAGGAACACAGCCACAGATACGCAGTATTTT
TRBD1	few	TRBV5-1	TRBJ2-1	CASSAAGTASYNEQFF	TGCGCCAGCAGCGCGGCCGGGACAGCTTCCTACAATGAGCAGTTCTTC
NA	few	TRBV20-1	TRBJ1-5	CSARDPQPNQPQHF	TGCAGTGCTAGAGATCCCCAGCCCAATCAGCCCCAGCATTTT
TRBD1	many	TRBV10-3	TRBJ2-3	CAILPGQGRTDTQYF	TGTGCCATATTACCGGGACAGGGCCGCACAGATACGCAGTATTTT